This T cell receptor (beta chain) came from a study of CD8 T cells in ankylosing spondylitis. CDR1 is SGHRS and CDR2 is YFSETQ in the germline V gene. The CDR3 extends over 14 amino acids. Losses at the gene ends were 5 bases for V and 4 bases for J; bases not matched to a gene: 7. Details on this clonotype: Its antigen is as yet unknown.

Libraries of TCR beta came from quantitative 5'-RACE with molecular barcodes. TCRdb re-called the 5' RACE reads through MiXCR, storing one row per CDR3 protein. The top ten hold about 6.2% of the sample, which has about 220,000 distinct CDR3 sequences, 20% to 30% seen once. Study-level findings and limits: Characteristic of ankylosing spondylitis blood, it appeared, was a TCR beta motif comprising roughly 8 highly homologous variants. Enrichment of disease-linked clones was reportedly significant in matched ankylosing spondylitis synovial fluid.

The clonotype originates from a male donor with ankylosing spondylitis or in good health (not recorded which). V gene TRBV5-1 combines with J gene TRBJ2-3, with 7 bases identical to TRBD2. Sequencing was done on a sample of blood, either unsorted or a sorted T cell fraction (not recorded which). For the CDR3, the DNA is TGCGCCAGCAGTCGGACTAGTATCCCAGATACGCAGTATTTT. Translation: CASSRTSIPDTQYF.